This T cell receptor (beta chain) was obtained from a study of T cell repertoires in cytomegalovirus infection. The overall study: Evidence of both CMV infection and a matching HLA type came from public TCR beta signatures. Study-level findings and limits: HLA-C-restricted CMV-specific TCR beta clonotypes prevailed in the ex vivo response. Identification of carriers of CMV plus the relevant HLA was performed using cumulative public TCR beta family frequency.

A remark on this clonotype: No antigen is known for it.

TCRdb analysed the reads with MiXCR anew, one entry per CDR3 protein. The sample records roughly 320,000 distinct CDR3 sequences, more than 8% being singletons. Germline CDR1 LNHDA, CDR2 SQIVND (reference sequence). CDR3 length: 15 amino acids. V trimming: 3 bases; J trimming: 1 base; junction bases outside the gene matches: 0. The TCR comes from a human donor in good health (CMV status not recorded). Some clones in this sample may be carry-over from other donors' samples. Specimen: PBMCs. V gene TRBV19 combines with J gene TRBJ2-3; 11 bases are a match to TRBD2. The CDR3 is CASSMTSGGTDTQYF. CDR3 coding DNA: TGTGCCAGTAGTATGACTAGCGGGGGCACAGATACGCAGTATTTT. The full variable domain, rest sourced from reference TRBV19 and TRBJ2-3, is DGGITQSPKYLFRKEGQNVTLSCEQNLNHDAMYWYRQDPGQGLRLIYYSQIVNDFQKGDIAEGYSVSREKKESFPLTVTSAQKNPTAFYLCASSMTSGGTDTQYFGPGTRLTVL.